Listed below are T cell receptor beta chains from one sample, sequenced in a study of blood T cell repertoires in COVID-19. Assay: immunoSEQ multiplex PCR; the TCRdb copy retains only in-frame clones and omits some. The sample has roughly 46,000 clones, 70% to 90% seen once; the top ten hold approximately 14%. Sequenced sample: peripheral blood. These TCRs come from a human donor in a cohort sampled during active COVID-19. The donor label of this sample is uncertain. The CDR3 runs from the conserved cysteine through the conserved F or W. D genes are given only for firm matches. Rows give clone size only sometimes, using once, few, many, or a class for an expanded clone.

CDR3 protein,CDR3 DNA,V gene,D gene,clone size,J gene
CASGLEGQLAEAFF,TGTGCTAGTGGTTTGGAGGGACAATTGGCTGAAGCTTTCTTT,TRBV12-5,-,-,TRBJ1-1
CASSLRSGGAYNEQFF,TGTGCCAGCAGCTTAAGATCAGGGGGCGCGTACAATGAGCAGTTCTTC,TRBV7-9,TRBD1,-,TRBJ2-1
CASSLGGGRYF,TGTGCCAGCAGTTTAGGGGGAGGGCGGTACTTC,TRBV12-3/TRBV12-4,TRBD2,-,TRBJ2-7
CASTLWGQGGYEQYF,TGTGCCAGCACCCTCTGGGGACAGGGGGGGTACGAGCAGTACTTC,TRBV13,TRBD1,-,TRBJ2-7
CASSLGAGVAEQYF,TGTGCCAGCAGCCTCGGGGCAGGGGTAGCCGAGCAGTACTTC,TRBV14,-,once,TRBJ2-7
CASSSRKQGKGHGNTIYF,TGTGCCAGCAGCTCAAGAAAACAGGGAAAAGGACATGGAAACACCATATATTTT,TRBV5-4,-,-,TRBJ1-3
CASSSGGTGAPSYEQYF,TGCGCCAGCAGCTCTGGAGGGACAGGGGCCCCCTCCTACGAGCAGTACTTC,TRBV5-1,TRBD1,-,TRBJ2-7
CASSALAGGYNEQFF,TGTGCCAGCAGCGCTCTAGCGGGGGGGTACAATGAGCAGTTCTTC,TRBV9,TRBD2,-,TRBJ2-1
CASSQRAGGSYEQYF,TGCGCCAGCAGCCAAAGAGCGGGGGGCTCCTACGAGCAGTACTTC,TRBV5-1,TRBD2,-,TRBJ2-7
CASSQDPGGAYNSPLHF,TGCGCCAGCAGCCAAGATCCAGGGGGCGCCTATAATTCACCCCTCCACTTT,TRBV4-1,TRBD1,-,TRBJ1-6
CASSSQGQLSGNTIYF,TGTGCCAGCAGCTCACAGGGGCAACTCTCTGGAAACACCATATATTTT,TRBV7-2,TRBD1,once,TRBJ1-3
CAISESGARVTYNEQFF,TGTGCCATCAGTGAGTCGGGGGCCAGGGTGACCTACAATGAGCAGTTCTTC,TRBV10-3,-,-,TRBJ2-1